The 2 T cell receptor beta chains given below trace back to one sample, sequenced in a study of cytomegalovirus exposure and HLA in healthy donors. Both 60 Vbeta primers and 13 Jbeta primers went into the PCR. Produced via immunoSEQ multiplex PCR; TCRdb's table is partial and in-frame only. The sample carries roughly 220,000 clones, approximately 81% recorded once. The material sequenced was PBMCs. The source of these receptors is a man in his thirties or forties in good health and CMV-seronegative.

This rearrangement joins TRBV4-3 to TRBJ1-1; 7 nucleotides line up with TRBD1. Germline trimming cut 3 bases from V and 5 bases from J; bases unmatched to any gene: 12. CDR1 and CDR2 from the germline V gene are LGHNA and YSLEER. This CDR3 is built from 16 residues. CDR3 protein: CASSQGYGQAVTEAFF. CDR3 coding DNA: TGCGCCAGCAGCCAGGGTTATGGACAGGCGGTAACTGAAGCTTTCTTT.

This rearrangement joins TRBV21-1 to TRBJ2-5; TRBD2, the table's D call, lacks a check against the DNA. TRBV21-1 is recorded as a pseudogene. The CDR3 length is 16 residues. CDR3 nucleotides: TGTGCCAGCATCCTCCTAGGAGGAGCGGAACAAGAGACCCAGTACTTC. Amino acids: CASILLGGAEQETQYF.